Listed here are 26 T cell receptor beta chains from one sample, sequenced in a study of regulatory T cells in long-lasting Graves disease. Both iRepertoire HTBI primers and Arm-PCR of CDR3 regions were used to build the TCR beta libraries. TCRdb re-derived calls from the multiplex PCR reads in MiXCR, one entry per CDR3 protein. This sample yields about 540,000 distinct CDR3 sequences, of which 13% are seen a single time; 8% to 10% belongs to the top ten. Time point given: newly diagnosed GD, antithyroid drugs for less than 3 months. Construction of the TCR library relied on RNA isolated from PBMCs. This same sample was also part of a study on T cells in Graves' hyperthyroidism and ophthalmopathy.

Sequenced here: peripheral blood mononuclear cells (PBMCs), sampled at new diagnosis, from a patient treated with antithyroid drugs. These receptor sequences come from a man aged 25 to 45 with Graves disease.

This clonotype occurred many times. The chain is built from TRBV2 and TRBJ1-1; D call uncertain. CDR1 and CDR2 from the germline V gene are SNHLY and FYNNEI. V was cut by 11 bases and J by 7 bases, with 23 bases left in between. This CDR3 spans 14 amino acids. CDR3 DNA sequence: TGTGCCGGCAATTTGAATCGAGGGCAGGTTGAAGCTTTCTTT. It yields the protein CAGNLNRGQVEAFF.

This clonotype came up many times. The rearrangement links TRBV7-9 to TRBJ1-1; tentative D call: TRBD1 (5 bases). The CDR3 extends over 12 amino acids. In germline, CDR1 is SEHNR, CDR2 FQNEAQ (reference sequence). With 5 bases removed from V and 1 base from J, the gap between germline ends came to 5 bases. The CDR3 nucleotides read TGTGCCAGCAGCGACAGGAACACTGAAGCTTTCTTT. The encoded protein is CASSDRNTEAFF.

This clonotype was detected many times. V is TRBV12-3 or TRBV12-4 and J is TRBJ2-7; the D gene is possibly TRBD2 (6 bases). V was pared by 2 bases and J by 0 bases, with 8 bases between. CDR3 length: 14 residues. As DNA, the CDR3 is TGTGCCAGCAGTTTATCTAGCGTCTCCTACGAGCAGTACTTC. It is translated as CASSLSSVSYEQYF.

This clonotype was seen a handful of times. This chain connects TRBV20-1 to TRBJ1-2; D is uncertain. Trimming stripped 1 base from V and 1 base from J, with 7 bases between. CDR3 length equals 13 residues. Germline values: CDR1 DFQATT, CDR2 SNEGSKA (reference sequence). The CDR3 nucleotides are TGCAGTGCTAGAGTGCCGTATAACTATGGCTACACCTTC. This encodes CSARVPYNYGYTF.

This clonotype turned up a few times. J is TRBJ1-1 and V is TRBV4-1, with D unresolved. Germline V gene sequence: CDR1 MGHRA, CDR2 YSYEKL. The CDR3 has 13 amino acids. Trimming removed 1 base from V and 5 bases from J, with 8 bases in between. CDR3 DNA sequence: TGCGCCAGCAGCCAAGCCGGACTAACTGAAGCTTTCTTT. Its translation: CASSQAGLTEAFF.

This clonotype was counted at least ten times. The CDR3 DNA reads as TGTGCCAGCAGTGGGTCCTACGAGCAGTACTTC. Translating it yields CASSGSYEQYF. This chain connects TRBV2 to TRBJ2-7; D remains ambiguous. V was cut by 4 bases and J by 1 base, with 2 bases left in between. The CDR3 spans 11 residues. Germline CDR1 SNHLY, CDR2 FYNNEI.

There are a few counts of this clonotype. This rearrangement joins TRBV13 to TRBJ2-4; TRBD2 might be the D (6 bases). This CDR3 is 14 amino acids long. In germline, CDR1 is PRHDT, CDR2 FYEKMQ (reference sequence). Trimming took 4 bases from V and 6 from J, leaving 13 bases between them. In DNA, the CDR3 is TGTGCCAGCAGCTCGACTAGAGTTGGAAACATTCAGTACTTC. It translates to CASSSTRVGNIQYF.

The chain couples TRBV19 to TRBJ2-1; 12 bases are shared with TRBD2. V lost 2 bases and J lost 8; bases outside the gene matches: 7. CDR1 LNHDA and CDR2 SQIVND come from the germline V gene (reference sequence). This CDR3 is built from 16 residues. The CDR3 DNA sequence: TGTGCCAGTAGTATATTGACTAGCGGGAGTACGTATGAGCAGTTCTTC. Its protein product is CASSILTSGSTYEQFF.

This clonotype came up many times. The V gene is TRBV12-5, the J gene TRBJ1-2; the match to TRBD1 covers 8 bases. The CDR3 is 15 residues long. Germline CDR1 reads LGHNT; CDR2 reads FRNRAP. V gave up 5 bases and J gave up 2 bases; unmatched junction bases: 7. CDR3 sequence reads: CASGPDRGANYGYTF. DNA of the CDR3: TGTGCTAGTGGTCCCGACAGGGGCGCCAACTATGGCTACACCTTC.

This clonotype has at least ten counts. J is TRBJ1-2 and V is TRBV7-8; D gene unclear. Germline V CDR1 and CDR2: SGHVS, FQNEAQ. The V and J ends lost 8 bases and 8 bases respectively, with 27 bases between them. CDR3 length: 16 amino acids. CDR3 sequence: CASEEIDGRSLGGYTF. As DNA, the CDR3 is TGTGCCAGCGAGGAGATCGATGGCCGTTCCTTGGGGGGCTACACCTTC.

In this sample, this clonotype turned up a few times. The rearrangement uses TRBV6-1 and TRBJ1-6, with D uncertain. CDR1 is MNHNS, CDR2 SASEGT, per germline. V was trimmed by 4 bases and J by 0 bases, leaving 4 bases between them. CDR3 length: 14 amino acids. The CDR3 DNA follows: TGTGCCAGCAGTGTTGGCTCCTATAATTCACCCCTCCACTTT. Translation gives CASSVGSYNSPLHF.

This clonotype was counted ten times or more. The chain employs TRBV12-3 or TRBV12-4 and TRBJ1-1; no clear D gene. The CDR3 spans 11 residues. Trimming pared 1 base from V and 8 bases from J, leaving 5 bases between. The CDR3 reads CASSLGIEAFF. The CDR3 DNA is TGTGCCAGCAGTTTAGGGATCGAAGCTTTCTTT.

The V call is TRBV20-1, the J call TRBJ2-1; 8 bases agree with TRBD2. This CDR3 has 15 amino acids. Germline V gene sequence: CDR1 DFQATT, CDR2 SNEGSKA (reference sequence). V shed 0 bases and J 3 bases; nucleotides not matched to a gene: 4. CDR3 amino acids: CSARDGRADYNEQFF. CDR3 nucleotide sequence: TGCAGTGCTAGAGACGGGAGGGCCGACTACAATGAGCAGTTCTTC.

The genes are TRBV27 and TRBJ1-2, with a possible D match to TRBD1 (6 bases). This CDR3 has 13 amino acids. CDR1 is MNHEY and CDR2 is SMNVEV in the germline V gene (reference sequence). Deletions cut 5 bases from V and 2 bases from J, with 9 bases between. The DNA of the CDR3 is TGTGCCAGCAGTCGGGGGGCCAACTATGGCTACACCTTC. Amino acid sequence: CASSRGANYGYTF.

There are a few counts of this clonotype. The chain has TRBV27 and TRBJ2-7, with 11 bases identical to TRBD1. From germline, CDR1 is MNHEY and CDR2 SMNVEV (reference sequence). This CDR3 spans 13 amino acids. V lost 4 bases, J lost 11 bases, and 7 bases stayed unmatched. Here the CDR3 reads CASSSGTGGMEYF. CDR3 sequence (DNA): TGTGCCAGCAGTTCGGGGACAGGGGGGATGGAGTACTTC.

In its sample, this clonotype was seen many times. The rearrangement links TRBV27 to TRBJ1-2; TRBD1 agrees at 10 bases. J lost 4 bases, V lost 4 bases, and 6 bases had no gene match. From germline, CDR1 is MNHEY and CDR2 SMNVEV (reference sequence). The CDR3 runs 15 residues. The CDR3 coding sequence is TGTGCCAGCAGTTCGGGACAGGGGTTCTCCTATGGCTACACCTTC. This encodes CASSSGQGFSYGYTF.

Many counts were recorded for this clonotype. In DNA form, the CDR3 reads TGTGCCAGCAGCTTAGGTAGAAGGGAGACCCAGTACTTC. It is translated as CASSLGRRETQYF. The chain combines TRBV11-3 with TRBJ2-5; D not resolved. The CDR3 spans 13 residues. The ends were cut back, 1 base at V and 5 bases at J, with 8 bases in the middle. CDR1 and CDR2 from the germline V gene are SGHNT and YENEEA.

This clonotype was seen repeatedly, ten times or more. This rearrangement joins TRBV7-9 to TRBJ1-2; TRBD1 is a possible D gene (6 bases). Looked up from germline, CDR1 is SEHNR and CDR2 is FQNEAQ (reference sequence). V gave up 5 bases and J gave up 3 bases, with 7 bases separating them. This CDR3 has 12 amino acids. Here the CDR3 reads CASSRTDYGYTF. The CDR3 DNA is TGTGCCAGCAGCCGGACAGACTATGGCTACACCTTC.

This clonotype was counted many times. The gene calls are TRBV20-1 and TRBJ2-7; D is ambiguous. Germline CDR1 DFQATT, CDR2 SNEGSKA (reference sequence). Trimming removed 0 bases from V and 6 bases from J, with 12 bases in between. The CDR3 contains 13 residues. This CDR3 reads CSARDYIGGEQYF. In nucleotides, the CDR3 is TGCAGTGCTAGAGATTACATTGGCGGCGAGCAGTACTTC.

This clonotype was detected only a few times. A read error may explain this, as a much larger clone is one base away. The chain links TRBV24-1 to TRBJ2-5; 10 bases line up with TRBD1. The CDR3 totals 17 residues. Germline V CDR1 and CDR2: KGHDR, SFDVKD. The CDR3 spells CATSDPGRDRGQGTQYF. The CDR3 region has the DNA TGTGCCACCAGTGATCCAGGGAGGGACAGGGGTCAAGGGACCCAGTACTTC.

This chain connects TRBV20-1 to TRBJ2-7, with D possibly TRBD2 on 5 matching bases. Trimming removed 3 bases from V and 6 bases from J, with 15 bases in between. Germline V lookup: CDR1 DFQATT, CDR2 SNEGSKA (reference sequence). This CDR3 region has 13 residues. In nucleotides, the CDR3 is TGCAGTGCTAGGGCCGGGATCCTCGCCGAGCAGTACTTC. It codes for CSARAGILAEQYF.

The CDR3 here is CSARARTQAITDTQYF. CDR3 sequence (DNA): TGCAGTGCTAGAGCGCGGACTCAAGCTATCACAGATACGCAGTATTTT. The genes are TRBV20-1 and TRBJ2-3; possibly TRBD2 for D (5 bases). Per germline, CDR1 DFQATT and CDR2 SNEGSKA (reference sequence). The CDR3 has 16 residues. The ends were cut back, 1 base at V and 2 bases at J, with 16 bases in the middle.

This clonotype was observed a few times. The V and J genes are TRBV6-1 and TRBJ1-2; D gene uncertain. This CDR3 comprises 12 residues. Deletions cut 4 bases from V and 8 bases from J, with 11 bases between. Germline V gene lookup returns CDR1 MNHNS and CDR2 SASEGT. This chain's CDR3 is CASSVIYGGYTF. CDR3 in DNA: TGTGCCAGCAGTGTAATTTATGGCGGCTACACCTTC.

This clonotype appeared many times. The chain joins TRBV11-3 to TRBJ1-4; D is undetermined. Trimming took 6 bases from V and 8 from J, leaving 7 bases between them. Germline loops: CDR1 SGHNT, CDR2 YENEEA. The CDR3 consists of 11 residues. The CDR3 reads CASSSDEKLFF. DNA of the CDR3: TGTGCCAGCAGTTCAGACGAAAAACTGTTTTTT.

Regarding this clonotype: At one of its ends the junction is not consistent with the germline gene, which may arise from a read error. The V and J genes are TRBV20-1 and TRBJ2-7, with 8 bases fitting TRBD2. The CDR3 contains 14 residues. CDR1 and CDR2 from the germline V gene are DFQATT and SNEGSKA (reference sequence). CDR3 protein: CSARDNPSGYGQYF. The CDR3 DNA reads TGCAGTGCTAGAGATAATCCTAGCGGGTACGGGCAGTACTTC.

The V and J genes are TRBV6-1 and TRBJ2-3, with D maybe TRBD2 (5 bases). The CDR3 loop spans 14 amino acids. Germline V lookup: CDR1 MNHNS, CDR2 SASEGT. V was pared by 3 bases and J by 3 bases, with 10 bases between. The CDR3 region is CASSEFGRTDTQYF. Here the CDR3 DNA reads TGTGCCAGCAGTGAGTTTGGGAGAACAGATACGCAGTATTTT.